The 21 T cell receptor beta chains reported below all come from one sample, sequenced in a study of cytomegalovirus exposure and HLA in healthy donors. Primers included in the PCR were 60 Vbeta and 13 Jbeta primers. Assay: immunoSEQ multiplex PCR; the TCRdb copy retains only in-frame clones and omits some. This table holds some 200,000 clones. What was sequenced was PBMCs. The receptors were sampled from a man aged 30 to 39 in good health and CMV-seronegative.

The chain joins TRBV19 to TRBJ1-5; no clear D gene. The CDR3 runs to 14 residues. V was trimmed by 5 bases and J by 3 bases, leaving 11 bases between them. Germline values: CDR1 LNHDA, CDR2 SQIVND (reference sequence). The CDR3 sequence: CASSWAGFNQPQHF. The DNA of the CDR3 is TGTGCCAGTAGTTGGGCAGGATTCAATCAGCCCCAGCATTTT.

This sequence joins TRBV6-5 and TRBJ1-2, with 10 bases fitting TRBD1. This CDR3 is built from 12 residues. Trimming took 9 bases from V and 4 from J; bases not matched to a gene: 2. The germline CDR1 and CDR2 sequences are MNHEY and SVGAGI. In DNA, the CDR3 is TGTGCCAGTAGACAGGGGGCCTATGGCTACACCTTC. Protein product: CASRQGAYGYTF.

The chain combines TRBV18 with TRBJ2-1; D is perhaps TRBD1 (6 bases). V was shortened by 4 bases and J by 7 bases, with 11 bases between the two germline ends. The germline CDR1 and CDR2 sequences are KGHSH and LQKENI. The CDR3 runs 13 residues. The CDR3 here is CASSRTRGNEQFF. The CDR3 bases are TGTGCCAGCTCACGAACCAGGGGTAATGAGCAGTTCTTC.

This chain connects TRBV2 to TRBJ1-1, with D possibly TRBD1 on 5 matching bases. Germline V gives CDR1 SNHLY, CDR2 FYNNEI. Deletions cut 8 bases from V and 1 base from J, with 20 bases between. This CDR3 has 16 amino acids. CDR3 bases: TGTGCCAGCTTTCAGGGATCCGGTCATTCGAACACTGAAGCTTTCTTT. Residues: CASFQGSGHSNTEAFF.

V and J are TRBV2 and TRBJ1-2; weak D call: TRBD1 (5 bases). Germline CDR1 reads SNHLY; CDR2 reads FYNNEI. The CDR3 spans 14 residues. The germline V and J ends were trimmed by 9 bases and 7 bases, with 21 bases remaining between them. DNA of the CDR3: TGTGCCAGAGACACACTCCCAGGGTCAGGTGGCTACACCTTC. It specifies CARDTLPGSGGYTF.

The rearrangement uses TRBV7-9 and TRBJ2-1; 8 bases are a match to TRBD2. The CDR3 covers 12 residues. The ends lost 3 bases at V and 13 bases at J; junction bases unmatched: 5. Germline CDR1 SEHNR, CDR2 FQNEAQ (reference sequence). Here the CDR3 DNA reads TGTGCCAGCAGCTTGTGGGGGACTAGTCAGTTCTTC. It codes for CASSLWGTSQFF.

The V and J genes are TRBV11-2 and TRBJ2-6; the D gene is possibly TRBD1 (6 bases). The CDR3 sequence is 18 residues long. The ends were cut back, 7 bases at V and 0 bases at J, with 19 bases in the middle. Per germline, CDR1 SGHAT and CDR2 FQNNGV. DNA of the CDR3: TGTGCCAGCACCCCTTTGGAACAGGGAAACTCTGGGGCCAACGTCCTGACTTTC. Amino acid sequence: CASTPLEQGNSGANVLTF. Full variable domain (missing parts from reference TRBV11-2 and TRBJ2-6): EAGVAQSPRYKIIEKRQSVAFWCNPISGHATLYWYQQILGQGPKLLIQFQNNGVVDDSQLPKDRFSAERLKGVDSTLKIQPAKLEDSAVYLCASTPLEQGNSGANVLTFGAGSRLTVL.

The chain is built from TRBV18 and TRBJ1-3; 7 bases align to TRBD1. Losses at the gene ends were 5 bases for V and 4 bases for J; bases not matched to a gene: 8. From germline, CDR1 is KGHSH and CDR2 LQKENI. CDR3 size: 15 residues. The CDR3 sequence is CASSDQQGFGNTIYF. In nucleotides, the CDR3 is TGTGCCAGCTCAGATCAACAGGGGTTCGGAAACACCATATATTTT.

The chain recombines TRBV15 with TRBJ2-5, with D possibly being TRBD2 (7 bases). The CDR3 loop spans 17 amino acids. Trimming took 1 base from V and 6 from J, leaving 21 bases between them. CDR1 and CDR2 (germline): LNHNV, YYDKDF (reference sequence). The CDR3 nucleotides read TGTGCCACCAGCAGAGCAAGAGGAGGGGGGGCCGGCAAGACCCAGTACTTC. Protein product: CATSRARGGGAGKTQYF.

The chain employs TRBV6-1 and TRBJ2-6, with a weak D call TRBD1 (5 bases). Between the trimmed V and J ends, which lost 2 bases and 0 bases, there was a span of 14 bases. CDR1 is MNHNS and CDR2 is SASEGT in the germline V gene. This CDR3 comprises 18 residues. CDR3 sequence (DNA): TGTGCCAGCAGTGAATCGGACATACGGAGCTCTGGGGCCAACGTCCTGACTTTC. Translated: CASSESDIRSSGANVLTF.

The J gene is TRBJ2-5, the V gene TRBV7-2; tentatively, D is TRBD2 (5 bases). The CDR3 runs 15 residues. Trimming took off 1 base at V and 5 bases at J, with 14 bases between the two ends. Per germline, CDR1 SGHTA and CDR2 FQGNSA. The CDR3 bases are TGTGCCAGCAGCTTAGAGGTCCCAACGGGGGAGACCCAGTACTTC. Translated: CASSLEVPTGETQYF.

The chain joins TRBV7-2 to TRBJ1-2; D perhaps matches TRBD1 (5 bases). CDR1 and CDR2 from the germline V gene are SGHTA and FQGNSA. V dropped 0 bases and J dropped 4 bases, with 12 bases sitting between them. CDR3 length: 15 amino acids. CDR3 in DNA: TGTGCCAGCAGCTTAGCGAGCGGGGGAACCTATGGCTACACCTTC. It specifies CASSLASGGTYGYTF.

J is TRBJ2-7 and V is TRBV6-1; TRBD2 is a possible D gene (7 bases). The CDR3 extends over 16 amino acids. With 4 bases removed from V and 3 bases from J, the gap between germline ends came to 19 bases. Looked up from germline, CDR1 is MNHNS and CDR2 is SASEGT. The CDR3 DNA reads TGTGCCAGCAGTGGATACCAAGGGAGGGGGGTCTACGAGCAGTACTTC. This gives the protein CASSGYQGRGVYEQYF.

The chain is built from TRBV5-1 and TRBJ1-1; 11 bases map to TRBD1. The CDR3 consists of 14 residues. The V segment lost 3 bases and the J segment 6 bases; nucleotides outside the gene matches: 4. The V gene's germline CDR1 is SGHRS and CDR2 YFSETQ. In nucleotides, the CDR3 is TGCGCCAGCAGCTGGACAGGGGGCGTGGCTGAAGCTTTCTTT. This sequence encodes CASSWTGGVAEAFF.

The chain combines TRBV12-5 with TRBJ1-2; TRBD1 matches at 8 bases. The CDR3 loop spans 14 amino acids. Germline V gene lookup returns CDR1 LGHNT and CDR2 FRNRAP. The V segment lost 10 bases and the J segment 4 bases; nucleotides outside the gene matches: 11. The CDR3 loop reads CAIPGQGAGYGYTF. DNA of the CDR3: TGTGCTATCCCCGGACAGGGAGCGGGCTATGGCTACACCTTC.

J is TRBJ1-5 and V is TRBV19, with a weak D call TRBD1 (5 bases). The CDR3 extends over 15 amino acids. Germline V gene data show CDR1 as LNHDA and CDR2 as SQIVND (reference sequence). With 4 bases removed from V and 2 bases from J, the gap between germline ends came to 12 bases. CDR3 nucleotide sequence: TGTGCCAGTAGTAGGGAGGTGGGGGGCAATCAGCCCCAGCATTTT. It encodes CASSREVGGNQPQHF.

The chain employs TRBV7-2 and TRBJ2-5; TRBD2 matches 8 bases. CDR3 length equals 16 residues. CDR1 and CDR2 from the germline V gene are SGHTA and FQGNSA. The V segment lost 3 bases and the J segment 5 bases; nucleotides outside the gene matches: 11. The CDR3: CASSFVGGGREETQYF. The CDR3 coding sequence is TGTGCCAGCAGCTTCGTAGGCGGGGGGCGGGAGGAGACCCAGTACTTC.

The CDR3 protein is CASSTGTVGPYEQYF. The CDR3, as DNA: TGTGCCAGCAGTACCGGGACAGTCGGCCCCTACGAGCAGTACTTC. The V call is TRBV27, the J call TRBJ2-7; 7 bases fit TRBD1. The ends lost 5 bases at V and 2 bases at J; junction bases unmatched: 9. The germline V gene has CDR1 MNHEY and CDR2 SMNVEV (reference sequence). The CDR3 runs to 15 residues.

The gene calls are TRBV11-3 and TRBJ2-3, with TRBD1 matching 7 bases. The CDR3 sequence is 16 residues long. The J segment lost 0 bases and the V segment lost 6 bases, leaving 9 bases of the junction unmatched. From germline, CDR1 is SGHNT and CDR2 YENEEA. CDR3 loop: CASSTRQGTSTDTQYF. The DNA of the CDR3 is TGTGCCAGCAGTACAAGACAGGGAACTAGCACAGATACGCAGTATTTT.

The chain has TRBV29-1 and TRBJ2-3; D is unclear. The CDR3 totals 17 residues. Germline assignment: CDR1 SQVTM and CDR2 ANQGSEA. Trimming cost V 5 bases and J 0 bases, with 21 bases left between them. DNA of the CDR3: TGCAGCGTTCGGCGGCCAGCCAAACACTCTAGCACAGATACGCAGTATTTT. Translated, it gives CSVRRPAKHSSTDTQYF.

The chain combines TRBV28 with TRBJ1-2; D might be TRBD1 (5 bases). From germline, CDR1 is MDHEN and CDR2 SYDVKM. The ends were cut back, 2 bases at V and 4 bases at J, with 8 bases in the middle. The CDR3 has 13 amino acids. The CDR3 DNA reads TGTGCCAGCAGTTTACAGGGTATCTATGGCTACACCTTC. This gives the protein CASSLQGIYGYTF.